This T cell receptor (beta chain) was recorded in a study of CD8 T cells in acute hepatitis C reinfection (TCRdb year 2021). Study-wide context: The TCRbeta repertoire of CD8+ T cells specific for the HCV NS3-1073 epitope was profiled during acute infection and after viral clearance. A handful of spontaneous resolvers provided paired acute and follow-up samples.

Trimming removed 6 bases from V and 5 bases from J, leaving 7 bases between the germline ends. Counted from cysteine to phenylalanine, this CDR3 has 12 amino acids. Only the CDR3 portion is preserved as DNA: 36 bases, with reading frame beginning at the first base. The germline V gene supplies CDR1 MGHRA and CDR2 YSYEKL. Worth noting for this clone: The antigen it recognizes is unknown. There are no base qualities to consult, and no much larger clone falls within one base.

What the study reported, not specific to this receptor: Some 13 public clonotypes were found regardless of outcome; one public clonotype used V04-02/J02-02. High diversity was observed in NS3-1073 specific repertoires, and no significant differences in diversity were found between acute resolver, follow-up resolver and acute chronic samples. No follow-up repertoires were available for chronically infected subjects, since NS3-1073 specific cells were too rare to be sorted. Only the TCRbeta chain was sequenced in bulk, so alphabeta pairing of public clonotypes could not be determined. Few CDR3 sequences were shared with other epitopes, and differences in sequencing approaches may have limited exact matching. All groups showed preferential use of the TRBV04 and TRBV06 gene families, a pattern that overrepresentation in the naive pool did not explain.

According to the study, the label for this sample's time point signals: naive CD8 control sorted from an acute-time-point sample. Enrolled in the Montreal Hepatitis C Cohort (HEPCO) in Canada, the donors were people who inject drugs, and these donors were followed every 3 months. Acute primary HCV infection was defined as a positive HCV RNA or antibody test after a negative test within the previous 24 weeks. CD3, CD8 and CD45RO antibodies were used for surface staining, and dead cells were excluded with an aqua fixable dye. The cohort also included a handful of subjects who developed chronic infection, defined as HCV RNA positivity at 24 weeks. Frozen stocks of peripheral blood mononuclear cells were first thawed, after which negative isolation of CD8+ T cells was carried out using the MACS CD8+ T cell Isolation Kit. A BD FACSAria II cell sorter was used for cell sorting. The FACS-sorted cells had their genomic DNA extracted, and the commercial immunoSEQ service was used to sequence the TCRbeta chains. The source study handled its data this way. Repertoire data were analyzed with ImmunoSEQ Analyzer software v3.0 and R v3.5.1. Sequences containing stop codons or out-of-frame rearrangements were removed, so only productive rearrangements were analyzed. The sequencing provider supplied the Simpson diversity, Shannon entropy, CDR3 length and nucleotide addition metrics. Clonotypes were grouped by frequency as dominant, sub-dominant, low or lowest abundance, and most analyses excluded clonotypes below 0.1%. A CDR3 amino acid clonotype was called public if the clonotype appeared in at least two subjects at a cumulative frequency of at least 0.5%. As stored in TCRdb, this immuneACCESS dataset retains in-frame rearrangements with V and J assigned. A fraction of the clones does not appear; measured against another copy, unresolved V genes explain less than half of the discrepancy, and the remainder lacks a known reason. Clone size and the V and J calls come from that table; the DNA yielded D and trimming. Across this sample there are over 35,000 clones, with about 86% seen only once. In total, the top ten clones hold more than 0.4% of the sample.

The sample taken for sequencing was naive CD8+ T cells from PBMCs. Sample cell subset or site, as interpreted from the label and publication: sorted total naive CD45RO-negative CD8+ T cells. The rearranged chain carries TRBV4-1 and TRBJ2-2; a tentative D call is TRBD2 (5 bases match). This clonotype was sampled from a man in his thirties or forties with chronic hepatitis C. The CDR3 has the sequence CASRTGTGELFF. The nucleotides are TGCGCCAGCAGGACGGGGACCGGGGAGCTGTTTTTT.